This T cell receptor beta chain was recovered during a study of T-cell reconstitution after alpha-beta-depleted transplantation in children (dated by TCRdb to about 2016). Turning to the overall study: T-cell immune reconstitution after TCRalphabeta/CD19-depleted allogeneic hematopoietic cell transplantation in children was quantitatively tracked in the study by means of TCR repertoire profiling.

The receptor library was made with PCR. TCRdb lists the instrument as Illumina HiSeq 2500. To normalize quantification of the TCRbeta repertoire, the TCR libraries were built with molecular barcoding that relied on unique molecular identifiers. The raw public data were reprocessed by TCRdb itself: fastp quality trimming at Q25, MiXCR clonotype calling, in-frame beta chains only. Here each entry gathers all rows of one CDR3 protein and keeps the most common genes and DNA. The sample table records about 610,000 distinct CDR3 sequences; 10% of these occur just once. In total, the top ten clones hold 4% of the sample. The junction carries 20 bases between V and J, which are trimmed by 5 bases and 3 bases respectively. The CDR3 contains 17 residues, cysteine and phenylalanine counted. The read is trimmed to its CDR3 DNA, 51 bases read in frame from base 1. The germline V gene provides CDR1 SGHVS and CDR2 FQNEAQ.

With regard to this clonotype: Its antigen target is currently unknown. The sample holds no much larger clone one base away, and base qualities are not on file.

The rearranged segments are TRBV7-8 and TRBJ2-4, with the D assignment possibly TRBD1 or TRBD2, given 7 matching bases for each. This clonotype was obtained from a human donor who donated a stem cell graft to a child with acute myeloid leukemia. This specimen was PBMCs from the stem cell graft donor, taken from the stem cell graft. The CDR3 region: CASSVWPRGGVKNIQYF. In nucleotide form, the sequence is TGTGCCAGCAGCGTTTGGCCCAGGGGGGGAGTCAAAAACATTCAGTACTTC.